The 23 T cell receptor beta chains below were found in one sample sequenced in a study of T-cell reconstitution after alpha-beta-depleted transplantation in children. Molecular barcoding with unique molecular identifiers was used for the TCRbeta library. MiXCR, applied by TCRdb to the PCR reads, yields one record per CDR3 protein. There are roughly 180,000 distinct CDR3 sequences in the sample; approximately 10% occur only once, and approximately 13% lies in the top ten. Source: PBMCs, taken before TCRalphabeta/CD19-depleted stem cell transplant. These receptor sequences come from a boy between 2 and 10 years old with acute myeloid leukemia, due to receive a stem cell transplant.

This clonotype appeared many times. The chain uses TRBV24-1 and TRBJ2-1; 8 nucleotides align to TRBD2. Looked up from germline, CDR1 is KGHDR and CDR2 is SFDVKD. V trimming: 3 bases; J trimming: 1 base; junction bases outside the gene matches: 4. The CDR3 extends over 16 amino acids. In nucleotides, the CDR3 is TGTGCCACCAGTGATACAGCGGGGGCTTCCTACAATGAGCAGTTCTTC. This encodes CATSDTAGASYNEQFF.

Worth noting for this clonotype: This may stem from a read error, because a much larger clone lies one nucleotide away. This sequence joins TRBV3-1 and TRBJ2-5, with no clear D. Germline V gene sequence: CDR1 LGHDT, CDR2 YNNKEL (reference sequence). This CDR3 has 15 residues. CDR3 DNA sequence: TGTGCCTGCAGCCAAGAAGCGCCAATCCAAGAGACCCAGTACTTC. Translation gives CACSQEAPIQETQYF.

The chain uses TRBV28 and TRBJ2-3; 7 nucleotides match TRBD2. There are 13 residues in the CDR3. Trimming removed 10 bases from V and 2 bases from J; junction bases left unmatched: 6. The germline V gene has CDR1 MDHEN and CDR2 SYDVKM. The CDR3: CATTSPNTDTQYF. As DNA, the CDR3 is TGTGCCACGACTAGCCCTAACACAGATACGCAGTATTTT.

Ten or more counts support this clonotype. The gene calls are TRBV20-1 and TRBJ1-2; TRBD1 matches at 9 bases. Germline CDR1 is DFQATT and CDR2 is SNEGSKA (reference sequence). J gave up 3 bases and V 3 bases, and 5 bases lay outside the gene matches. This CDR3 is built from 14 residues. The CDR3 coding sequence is TGCAGTGCTAGTGGGACAGGGCAACACTATGGCTACACCTTC. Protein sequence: CSASGTGQHYGYTF.

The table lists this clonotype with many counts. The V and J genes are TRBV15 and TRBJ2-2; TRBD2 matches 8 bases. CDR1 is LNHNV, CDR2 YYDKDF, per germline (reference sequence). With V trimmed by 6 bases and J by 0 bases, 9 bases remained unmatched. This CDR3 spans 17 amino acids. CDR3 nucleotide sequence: TGTGCCACCAGTGGCAAGACTAGCGTAGCGAACACCGGGGAGCTGTTTTTT. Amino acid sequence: CATSGKTSVANTGELFF.

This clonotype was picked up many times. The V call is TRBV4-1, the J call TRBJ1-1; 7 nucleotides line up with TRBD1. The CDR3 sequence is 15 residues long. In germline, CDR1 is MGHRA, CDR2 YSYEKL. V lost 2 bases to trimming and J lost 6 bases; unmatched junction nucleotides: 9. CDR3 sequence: CASSQPLTGYPEAFF. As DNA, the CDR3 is TGCGCCAGCAGCCAACCATTGACAGGGTATCCTGAAGCTTTCTTT.

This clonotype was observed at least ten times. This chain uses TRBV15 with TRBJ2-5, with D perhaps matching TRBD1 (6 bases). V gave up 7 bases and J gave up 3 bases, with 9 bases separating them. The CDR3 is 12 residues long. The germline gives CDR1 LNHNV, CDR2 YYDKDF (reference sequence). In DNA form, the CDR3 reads TGTGCCACCAAGGGGGTGAAAGAGACCCAGTACTTC. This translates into CATKGVKETQYF.

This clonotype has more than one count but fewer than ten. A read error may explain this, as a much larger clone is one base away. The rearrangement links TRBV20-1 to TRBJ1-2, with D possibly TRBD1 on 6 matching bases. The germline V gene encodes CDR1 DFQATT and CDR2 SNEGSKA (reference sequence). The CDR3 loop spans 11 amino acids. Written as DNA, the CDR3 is TGCAGTCCATACAGGGAAACGGGCTACCCCTTC. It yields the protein CSPYRETGYPF.

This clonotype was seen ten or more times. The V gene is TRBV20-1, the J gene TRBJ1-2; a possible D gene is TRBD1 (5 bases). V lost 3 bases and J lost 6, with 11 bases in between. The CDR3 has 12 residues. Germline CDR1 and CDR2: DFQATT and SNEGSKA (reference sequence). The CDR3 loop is CSARQGRDGYTF. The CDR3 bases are TGCAGTGCTAGGCAGGGAAGGGATGGCTACACCTTC.

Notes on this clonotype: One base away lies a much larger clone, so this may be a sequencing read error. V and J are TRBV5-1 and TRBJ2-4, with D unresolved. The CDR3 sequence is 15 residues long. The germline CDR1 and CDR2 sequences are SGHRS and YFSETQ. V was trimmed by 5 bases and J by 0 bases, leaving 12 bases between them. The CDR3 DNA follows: TGCGCCAGCAGAATGGACCCCGAAGCCAAAAACATTCAGTACTTC. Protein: CASRMDPEAKNIQYF. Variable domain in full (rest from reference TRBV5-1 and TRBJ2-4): KAGVTQTPRYLIKTRGQQVTLSCSPISGHRSVSWYQQTPGQGLQFLFEYFSETQRNKGNFPGRFSGRQFSNSRSEMNVSTLELGDSALYLCASRMDPEAKNIQYFGAGTRLSVL.

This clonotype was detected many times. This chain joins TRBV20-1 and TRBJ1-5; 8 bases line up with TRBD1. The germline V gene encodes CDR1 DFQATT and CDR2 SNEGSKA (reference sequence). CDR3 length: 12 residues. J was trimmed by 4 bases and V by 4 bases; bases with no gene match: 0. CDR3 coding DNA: TGCAGTGCTAACAGGGGGAATCAGCCCCAGCATTTT. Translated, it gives CSANRGNQPQHF.

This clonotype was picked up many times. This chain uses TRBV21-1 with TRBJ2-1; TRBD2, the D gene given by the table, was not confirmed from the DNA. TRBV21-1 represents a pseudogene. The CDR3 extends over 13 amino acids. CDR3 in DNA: TGTGCCAGCAGCTCTCAGACTAGTTTTGAGCAGTTCTTC. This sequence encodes CASSSQTSFEQFF.

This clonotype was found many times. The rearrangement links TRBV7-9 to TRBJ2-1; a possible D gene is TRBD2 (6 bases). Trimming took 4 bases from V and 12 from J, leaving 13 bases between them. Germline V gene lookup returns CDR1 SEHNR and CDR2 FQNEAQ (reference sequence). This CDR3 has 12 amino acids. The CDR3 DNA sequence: TGTGCCAGCAGCTCGGGACTTACCTTGCAGTTCTTC. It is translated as CASSSGLTLQFF.

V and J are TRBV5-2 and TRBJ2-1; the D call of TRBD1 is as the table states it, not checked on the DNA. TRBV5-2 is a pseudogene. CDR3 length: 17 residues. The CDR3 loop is CASNLLGRGGAVNEQFF. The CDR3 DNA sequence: TGTGCCAGCAACTTGTTGGGAAGAGGGGGGGCCGTCAATGAGCAGTTCTTC.

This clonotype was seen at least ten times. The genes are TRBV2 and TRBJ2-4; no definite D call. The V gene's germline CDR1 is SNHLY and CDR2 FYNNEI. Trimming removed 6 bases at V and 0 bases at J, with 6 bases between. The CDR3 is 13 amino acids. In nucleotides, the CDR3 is TGTGCCAGCAGCCCCGAAGCCAAAAACATTCAGTACTTC. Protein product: CASSPEAKNIQYF.

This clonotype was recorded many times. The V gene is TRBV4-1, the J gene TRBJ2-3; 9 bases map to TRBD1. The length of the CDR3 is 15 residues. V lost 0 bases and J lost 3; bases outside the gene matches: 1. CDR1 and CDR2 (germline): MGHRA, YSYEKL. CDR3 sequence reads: CASSQEDRGTDTQYF. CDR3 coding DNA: TGCGCCAGCAGCCAAGAGGACAGGGGAACAGATACGCAGTATTTT.

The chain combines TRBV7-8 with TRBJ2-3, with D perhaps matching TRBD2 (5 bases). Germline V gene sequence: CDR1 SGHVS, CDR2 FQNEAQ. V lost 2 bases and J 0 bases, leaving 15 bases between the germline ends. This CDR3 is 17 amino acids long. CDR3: CASSLLVRGASTDTQYF. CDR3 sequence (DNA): TGTGCCAGCAGCTTACTTGTTCGGGGAGCCAGCACAGATACGCAGTATTTT.

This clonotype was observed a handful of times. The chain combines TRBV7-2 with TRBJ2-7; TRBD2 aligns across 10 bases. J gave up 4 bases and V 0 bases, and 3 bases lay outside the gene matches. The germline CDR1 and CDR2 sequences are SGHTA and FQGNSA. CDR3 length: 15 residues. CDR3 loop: CASSLAGSGGYEQYV. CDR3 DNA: TGTGCCAGCAGCTTAGCCGGTAGCGGGGGGTACGAGCAGTACGTC.

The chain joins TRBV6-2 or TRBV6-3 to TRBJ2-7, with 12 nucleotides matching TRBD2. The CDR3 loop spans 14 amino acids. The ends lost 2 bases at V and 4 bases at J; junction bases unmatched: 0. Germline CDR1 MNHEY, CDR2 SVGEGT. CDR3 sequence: CASSYLAGGYEQYF. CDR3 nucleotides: TGTGCCAGCAGTTACCTAGCGGGAGGGTACGAGCAGTACTTC.

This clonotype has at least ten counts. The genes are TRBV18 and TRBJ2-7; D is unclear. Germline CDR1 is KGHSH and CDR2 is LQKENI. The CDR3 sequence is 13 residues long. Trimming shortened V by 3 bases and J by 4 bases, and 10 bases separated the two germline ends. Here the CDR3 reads CASSPELGYEQYV. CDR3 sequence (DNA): TGTGCCAGCTCACCCGAATTGGGGTACGAGCAGTACGTC.

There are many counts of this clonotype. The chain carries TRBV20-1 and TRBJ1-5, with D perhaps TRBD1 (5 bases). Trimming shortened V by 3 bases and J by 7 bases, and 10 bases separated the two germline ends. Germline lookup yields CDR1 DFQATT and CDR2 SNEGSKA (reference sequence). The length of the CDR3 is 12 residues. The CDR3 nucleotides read TGCAGTGCTAGGCAGGGTGAACAGCCCCAGCATTTT. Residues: CSARQGEQPQHF.

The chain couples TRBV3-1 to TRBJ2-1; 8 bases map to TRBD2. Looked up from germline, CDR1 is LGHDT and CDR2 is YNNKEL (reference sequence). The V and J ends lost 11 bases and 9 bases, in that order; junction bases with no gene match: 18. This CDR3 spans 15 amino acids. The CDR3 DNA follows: TGTGCCTGCACCCAGGGACCAGCGGGAGCTTTTGAGCAGTTCTTC. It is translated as CACTQGPAGAFEQFF.

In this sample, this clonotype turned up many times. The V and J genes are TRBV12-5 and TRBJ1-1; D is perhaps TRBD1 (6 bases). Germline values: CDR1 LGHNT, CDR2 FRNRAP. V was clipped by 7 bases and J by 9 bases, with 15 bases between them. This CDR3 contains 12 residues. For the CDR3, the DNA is TGTGCTAGTGCTCTATTGGACAGTCAAGCTTTCTTT. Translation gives CASALLDSQAFF.